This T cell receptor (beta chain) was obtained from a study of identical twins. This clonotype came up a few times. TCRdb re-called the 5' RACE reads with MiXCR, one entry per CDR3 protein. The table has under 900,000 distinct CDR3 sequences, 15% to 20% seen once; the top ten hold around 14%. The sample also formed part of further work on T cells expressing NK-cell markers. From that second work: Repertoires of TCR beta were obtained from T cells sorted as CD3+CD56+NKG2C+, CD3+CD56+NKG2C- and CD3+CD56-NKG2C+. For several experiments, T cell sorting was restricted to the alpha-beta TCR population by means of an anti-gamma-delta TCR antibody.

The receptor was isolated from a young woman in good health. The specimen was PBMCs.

The CDR3 region has the DNA TGTGCCAGCAGTTTCAGGACTCCACTCACAGATACGCAGTATTTT. It yields the protein CASSFRTPLTDTQYF. The chain uses TRBV6-5 and TRBJ2-3, with a tentative D call TRBD2 (5 bases). V lost 4 bases, J lost 2 bases, and 13 bases lay in between. Germline V lookup: CDR1 MNHEY, CDR2 SVGAGI. This CDR3 is built from 15 residues.